This TCR beta chain appears in the sequencing data of a study of T cells in localized non-small cell lung cancer. The study, taken as a whole, reports: Of the tissues analyzed, uninvolved adjacent lung showed maximal T cell clonality, greater than tumor. Longer overall survival was associated with a higher density of T cells in the blood. Sequence data derive from only one tumor region, so heterogeneity remains possible. A median around 57 of the top 100 tumor clones appeared in adjacent lung.

Sequencing used immunoSEQ multiplex PCR; TCRdb keeps in-frame clones, though not all of them. The sample yields 25,000 to 35,000 clones, 88% seen once. Concerning this clone itself: Antigen: not known.

The CDR3 extends over 15 amino acids. The germline CDR1 and CDR2 sequences are MGHRA and YSYEKL. The V gene end was trimmed by 1 base and the J gene end by 6 bases; junction bases not matched to a gene: 2. This TCR was recovered from a female donor of 60 years or more with stage III squamous cell lung carcinoma. The V and J genes are TRBV4-1 and TRBJ2-2; 10 positions match TRBD1. Sequencing used peripheral blood, obtained before any cancer treatment. In nucleotides, the CDR3 is TGCGCCAGCAGCCAAGGGACAGGGGGGCCCGGGGAGCTGTTTTTT. Amino acid sequence: CASSQGTGGPGELFF.